The sequence of this T cell receptor beta chain was determined in a study of blood T cell repertoires in COVID-19. V gave up 6 bases and J gave up 14 bases; unmatched junction bases: 8. The CDR3 has 12 amino acids. Germline CDR1 and CDR2: SGHTA and FQGNSA. TCRdb's table, derived via immunoSEQ multiplex PCR, lists solely in-frame clones and lacks some. The sample holds fewer than 80,000 clones, about four fifths seen once. The TCR sequence derives from a human donor in a cohort sampled during active COVID-19. The sequenced sample consisted of peripheral blood. The chain employs TRBV7-2 and TRBJ2-1; 9 bases map to TRBD2. The CDR3 nucleotides read TGTGCCAGCAGTAATAGCGGGAGTGAAGAGTTCTTC. Its translation is CASSNSGSEEFF.